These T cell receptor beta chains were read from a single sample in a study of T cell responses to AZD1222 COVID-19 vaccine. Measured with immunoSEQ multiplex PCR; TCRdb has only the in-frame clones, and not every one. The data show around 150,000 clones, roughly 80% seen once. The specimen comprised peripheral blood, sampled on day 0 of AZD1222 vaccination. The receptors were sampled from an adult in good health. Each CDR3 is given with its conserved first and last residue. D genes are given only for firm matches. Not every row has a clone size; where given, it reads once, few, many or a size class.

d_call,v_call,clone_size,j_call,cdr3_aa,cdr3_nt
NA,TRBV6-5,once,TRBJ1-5,CASRVGADYQPQHF,TGTGCCAGCAGGGTGGGAGCGGATTATCAGCCCCAGCATTTT
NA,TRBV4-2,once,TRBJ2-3,CASSREGTDTQYF,TGTGCCAGCAGCCGGGAAGGCACAGATACGCAGTATTTT
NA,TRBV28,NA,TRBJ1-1,CALGGGGGTEAFF,TGTGCCCTCGGCGGGGGCGGAGGGACTGAAGCTTTCTTT
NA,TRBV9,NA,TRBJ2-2,CASSGGTYDTGELFF,TGTGCCAGCAGCGGCGGGACATACGACACCGGGGAGCTGTTTTTT
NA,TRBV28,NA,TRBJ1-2,CASSLKRVNGYTF,TGTGCCAGCAGTTTGAAAAGGGTCAATGGCTACACCTTC
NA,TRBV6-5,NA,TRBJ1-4,CAISRATNEKLFF,TGTGCCATCAGCAGGGCTACTAATGAAAAACTGTTTTTT
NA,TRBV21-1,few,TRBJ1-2,CASSKAGKDGYTF,TGTGCCAGCAGCAAAGCCGGTAAGGATGGCTACACCTTC
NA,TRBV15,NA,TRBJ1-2,CATSREGRTNYGYTF,TGTGCCACCAGCAGAGAGGGACGTACTAACTATGGCTACACCTTC
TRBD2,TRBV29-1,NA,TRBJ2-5,CSVGEGQETQYF,TGCAGCGTTGGGGAGGGACAAGAGACCCAGTACTTC
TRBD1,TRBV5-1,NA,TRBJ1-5,CASSLGDRGGNQPQHF,TGCGCCAGCAGCTTGGGGGACAGGGGCGGCAATCAGCCCCAGCATTTT
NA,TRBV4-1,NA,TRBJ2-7,CASSQDPAGEQYF,TGCGCCAGCAGCCAAGATCCAGCCGGCGAGCAGTACTTC
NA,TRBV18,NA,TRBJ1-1,CASSPLPQDKNTEAFF,TGTGCCAGCTCACCCCTACCACAGGACAAGAACACTGAAGCTTTCTTT
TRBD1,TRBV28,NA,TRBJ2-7,CASLGQGYSYEQYF,TGTGCCAGCCTCGGACAGGGGTATTCCTACGAGCAGTACTTC
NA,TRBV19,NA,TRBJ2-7,CASSIAAPSSYEQYF,TGTGCCAGTAGTATAGCAGCCCCGAGCTCCTACGAGCAGTACTTC
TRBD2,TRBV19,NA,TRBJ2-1,CASSIWRASGDNEQFF,TGTGCCAGTAGTATATGGAGGGCTAGCGGGGACAATGAGCAGTTCTTC
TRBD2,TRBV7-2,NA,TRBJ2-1,CASSSGLVSYNEQFF,TGTGCCAGCAGCTCGGGACTAGTCTCCTACAATGAGCAGTTCTTC
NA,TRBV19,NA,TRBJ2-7,CASSVEGRPSYEQYF,TGTGCCAGTAGTGTGGAGGGGCGTCCTTCCTACGAGCAGTACTTC
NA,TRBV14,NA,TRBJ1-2,CASSPYVANYGYTF,TGTGCCAGCAGCCCGTACGTTGCTAACTATGGCTACACCTTC
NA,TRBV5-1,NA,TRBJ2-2,CASSLETAYTGELFF,TGCGCCAGCAGCTTGGAAACAGCGTACACCGGGGAGCTGTTTTTT
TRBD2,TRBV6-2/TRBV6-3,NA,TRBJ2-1,CASSRRLAGGHEQFF,TGTGCCAGCAGCCGCCGACTAGCGGGGGGGCATGAGCAGTTCTTC
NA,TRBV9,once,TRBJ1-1,CASSVVGAGSNTEAFF,TGTGCCAGCAGCGTAGTAGGGGCAGGATCGAACACTGAAGCTTTCTTT
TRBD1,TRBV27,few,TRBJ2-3,CASSLSKGTGQGWTDTQYF,TGTGCCAGCAGTTTATCGAAGGGGACTGGACAGGGCTGGACAGATACGCAGTATTTT
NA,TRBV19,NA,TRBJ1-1,CASTFRGRGVTEAFF,TGTGCCAGTACCTTTAGGGGCAGGGGAGTCACTGAAGCTTTCTTT
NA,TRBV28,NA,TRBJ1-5,CASSKGNYQPQHF,TGTGCCAGCAGTAAGGGGAATTATCAGCCCCAGCATTTT
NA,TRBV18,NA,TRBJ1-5,CASSPNRGNQPQHF,TGTGCCAGCTCACCTAACAGGGGCAATCAGCCCCAGCATTTT